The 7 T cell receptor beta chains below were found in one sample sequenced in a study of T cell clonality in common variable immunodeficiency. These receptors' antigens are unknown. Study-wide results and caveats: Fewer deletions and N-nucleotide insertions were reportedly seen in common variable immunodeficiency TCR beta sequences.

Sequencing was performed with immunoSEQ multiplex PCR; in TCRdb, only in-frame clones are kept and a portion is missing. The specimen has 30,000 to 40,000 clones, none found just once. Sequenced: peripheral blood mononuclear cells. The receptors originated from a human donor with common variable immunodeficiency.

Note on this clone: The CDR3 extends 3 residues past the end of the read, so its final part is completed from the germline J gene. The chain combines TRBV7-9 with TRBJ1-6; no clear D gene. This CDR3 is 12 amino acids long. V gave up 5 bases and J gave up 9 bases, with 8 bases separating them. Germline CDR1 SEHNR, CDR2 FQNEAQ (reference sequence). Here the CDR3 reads CASSRPSSPLHF. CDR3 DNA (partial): TGTGCCAGCAGCCGACCTAGTTCACCC.

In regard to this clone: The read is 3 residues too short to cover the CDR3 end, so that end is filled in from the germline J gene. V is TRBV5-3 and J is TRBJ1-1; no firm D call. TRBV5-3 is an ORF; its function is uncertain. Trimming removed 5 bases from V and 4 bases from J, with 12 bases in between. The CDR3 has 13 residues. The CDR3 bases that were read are TGTGCCAGAAGGTATGCGGGGTGCACTGAA. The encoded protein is CARRYAGCTE. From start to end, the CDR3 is CARRYAGCTEAFF.

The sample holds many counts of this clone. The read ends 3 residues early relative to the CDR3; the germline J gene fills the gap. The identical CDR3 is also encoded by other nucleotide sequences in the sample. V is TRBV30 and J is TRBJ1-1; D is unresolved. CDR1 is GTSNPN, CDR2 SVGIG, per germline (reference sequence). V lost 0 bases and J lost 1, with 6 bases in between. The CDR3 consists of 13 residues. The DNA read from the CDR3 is TGTGCCTGGAGTGTAGGTCAGAACACTGAA. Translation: CAWSVGQNTE. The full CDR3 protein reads CAWSVGQNTEAFF.

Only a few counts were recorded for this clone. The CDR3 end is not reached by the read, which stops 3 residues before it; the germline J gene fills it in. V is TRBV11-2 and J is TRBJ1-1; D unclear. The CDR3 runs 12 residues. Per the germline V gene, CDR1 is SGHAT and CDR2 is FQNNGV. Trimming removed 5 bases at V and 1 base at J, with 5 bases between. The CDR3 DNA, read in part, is TGTGCCAGCAGCAGACAGAACACTGAA. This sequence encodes CASSRQNTE. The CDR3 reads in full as CASSRQNTEAFF.

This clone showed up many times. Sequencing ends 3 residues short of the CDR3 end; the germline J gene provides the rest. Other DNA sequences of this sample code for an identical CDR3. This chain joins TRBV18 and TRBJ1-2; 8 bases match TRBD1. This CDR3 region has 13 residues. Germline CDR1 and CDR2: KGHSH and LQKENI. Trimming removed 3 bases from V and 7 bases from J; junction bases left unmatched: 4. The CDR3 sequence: CASSPGQGGGYTF. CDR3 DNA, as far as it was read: TGTGCCAGCTCACCCGGACAGGGCGGTGGC. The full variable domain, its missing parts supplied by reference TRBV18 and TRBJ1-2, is NAGVMQNPRHLVRRRGQEARLRCSPMKGHSHVYWYRQLPEEGLKFMVYLQKENIIDESGMPKERFSAEFPKEGPSILRIQQVVRGDSAAYFCASSPGQGGGYTFGSGTRLTVV.

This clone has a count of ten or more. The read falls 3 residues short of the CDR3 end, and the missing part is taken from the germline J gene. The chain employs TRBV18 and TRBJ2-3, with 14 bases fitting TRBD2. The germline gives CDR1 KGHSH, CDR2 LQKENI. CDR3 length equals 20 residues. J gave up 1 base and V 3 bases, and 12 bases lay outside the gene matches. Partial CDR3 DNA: TGTGCCAGCTCACCCGGGACTAGCGGGGGACCAACCCGGCGCACAGATACG. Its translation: CASSPGTSGGPTRRTDT. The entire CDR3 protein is CASSPGTSGGPTRRTDTQYF.

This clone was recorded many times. Incomplete CDR3 DNA: TGCGCCAGCAGCCACCAGCTAGCGGGGTACGAG. Protein product: CASSHQLAGYE. The entire CDR3 protein is CASSHQLAGYEQYF. J is TRBJ2-7 and V is TRBV4-1; the match to TRBD2 covers 9 bases. The read ends 3 residues before the CDR3 terminus; that terminus is restored from the germline J gene. V lost 3 bases, J lost 4 bases, and 4 bases stayed unmatched. The germline V gene has CDR1 MGHRA and CDR2 YSYEKL. The CDR3 length is 14 residues.